What follows describes a single T cell receptor beta chain. Its antigen is still unknown. These data are taken from a study of T cells after yellow fever vaccination. Via MiXCR, TCRdb re-called the 5' RACE reads, giving one row per CDR3 protein. The table records hundreds of thousands of distinct CDR3 sequences, roughly 12% of them present only once. The study, taken as a whole, reports: Reappearance after the booster was seen for most primary-vaccination clones, at 95% to 97% CD4 and about 90% CD8.

The sample in question was PBMCs, obtained on the day of the yellow fever booster vaccination. This sequence was found in a man aged 25-45 years who received the YFV17D yellow fever vaccine.

CDR3 sequence (DNA): TGTGCCAGCAGTTACGAAGCTACCGGGACTAGCGGGAACACCGGGGAGCTGTTTTTT. Translated: CASSYEATGTSGNTGELFF. The genes are TRBV6-5 and TRBJ2-2; TRBD2 matches at 11 bases. Trimming at V came to 2 bases and at J to 1 base, leaving 9 bases not matched to a gene. Germline V gene data show CDR1 as MNHEY and CDR2 as SVGAGI. This CDR3 has 19 amino acids.